This T cell receptor beta chain derives from a study of cytomegalovirus exposure and HLA in healthy donors. Use of 60 Vbeta and 13 Jbeta primers characterized the PCR. Repertoires were generated with immunoSEQ multiplex PCR, while TCRdb's copy carries only in-frame clones and drops some. The repertoire includes 150,000 to 200,000 clones, around 75% of them detected once, and approximately 3% sits in the top ten. The CDR3 consists of 15 residues. Losses at the gene ends were 2 bases for V and 4 bases for J; bases not matched to a gene: 7. Germline lookup yields CDR1 MNHNS and CDR2 SASEGT. This clonotype was sampled from a male donor in good health and CMV-seronegative. The rearrangement links TRBV6-1 to TRBJ1-2; 7 bases map to TRBD1. The sequencing input was PBMCs. The CDR3 DNA sequence: TGTGCCAGCAGTGAAAAGGGGGACAGAGGCTATGGCTACACCTTC. This sequence encodes CASSEKGDRGYGYTF.